This passage covers 29 T cell receptor beta chains from one sample sequenced in a study of TIL therapy for anti-PD-1-resistant metastatic lung cancer. Time point of the sample: pre-treatment sample, taken before nivolumab and TIL therapy. The tumor samples were excised metastases, mostly pleural nodules or supraclavicular lymph nodes. The libraries were made with immunoSEQ v3. Clones were sequenced by immunoSEQ multiplex PCR, and TCRdb holds only the in-frame ones, with some missing. The sample consists of about 26,000 clones, 72% of them appearing once. The sequencing here drew on tumor tissue, taken at baseline. Every receptor here comes from a person between 25 and 79 years old with non-small cell lung cancer.

The chain is built from TRBV2 and TRBJ2-5, with 9 bases identical to TRBD1. The end of the DNA fits TRBJ2-7 better, so the J call may be wrong. Germline V CDR1 and CDR2: SNHLY, FYNNEI. CDR3 size: 14 residues. The CDR3 coding sequence is TGTGCCAGCAGGGGACAGGGCCTCGGCTACGAGCAGTACTTC. Its protein product is CASRGQGLGYEQYF.

This clone is deemed medium-sized. This rearrangement joins TRBV11-2 to TRBJ2-7; D gene ambiguous. CDR1 is SGHAT, CDR2 FQNNGV, per germline. The CDR3 extends over 15 amino acids. V gave up 2 bases and J gave up 5 bases, with 16 bases separating them. The CDR3 DNA follows: TGTGCCAGCAGCTTATCAGGTGCCCCCGTCCACGAGCAGTACTTC. It encodes CASSLSGAPVHEQYF.

The rearrangement uses TRBV4-3 and TRBJ1-5, with a weak D call TRBD1 (6 bases). Trimming removed 0 bases from V and 6 bases from J, with 12 bases in between. Per the germline V gene, CDR1 is LGHNA and CDR2 is YSLEER. CDR3 size: 15 residues. CDR3 sequence reads: CASSQDTTGPQPQHF. The CDR3 DNA sequence: TGCGCCAGCAGCCAAGATACAACAGGGCCTCAGCCCCAGCATTTT.

The chain has TRBV25-1 and TRBJ2-7, with 7 positions matching TRBD1. Looked up from germline, CDR1 is MGHDK and CDR2 is SYGVNS. After removal of 2 bases from V and 7 bases from J, the junction contained 11 bases not matched to a gene. The CDR3 covers 15 residues. The CDR3 loop reads CASSEPHGQEREQYF. The CDR3 DNA reads TGTGCCAGCAGTGAACCCCATGGACAGGAACGGGAGCAGTACTTC.

The rearrangement joins TRBV6-5 to TRBJ2-7, with D possibly being TRBD1 or TRBD2 (6 bases each). The V gene lost 6 bases and the J gene lost 2 bases, with 11 bases spanning the gap. Germline values: CDR1 MNHEY, CDR2 SVGAGI. The CDR3 is made up of 13 amino acids. This CDR3 reads CASRKRGPYEQYF. DNA of the CDR3: TGTGCCAGCAGGAAACGGGGGCCCTACGAGCAGTACTTC.

The genes are TRBV7-2 and TRBJ2-2; D gene ambiguous. CDR3 length: 16 amino acids. The germline V gene encodes CDR1 SGHTA and CDR2 FQGNSA. V was pared by 1 base and J by 3 bases, with 12 bases between. The CDR3 nucleotides are TGTGCCAGCAGCTTAGACTGGCAGTGGGACACCGGGGAGCTGTTTTTT. Encoded protein: CASSLDWQWDTGELFF.

The chain recombines TRBV2 with TRBJ1-4; TRBD1 might be the D (5 bases). Germline CDR1 SNHLY, CDR2 FYNNEI. The CDR3 runs 14 residues. Trimming stripped 5 bases from V and 4 bases from J, with 11 bases between. The CDR3 loop reads CASSRGANNEKLFF. CDR3 coding DNA: TGTGCCAGCAGTAGGGGTGCGAATAATGAAAAACTGTTTTTT.

V is TRBV5-8 and J is TRBJ1-2, with D uncertain. V was cut by 3 bases and J by 5 bases, with 8 bases left in between. Germline CDR1 and CDR2: SGHTS and YDEGEE. CDR3 length: 12 amino acids. This CDR3 is CASSSGFYGYTF. The CDR3 DNA is TGTGCCAGCAGCTCGGGATTTTATGGCTACACCTTC.

This clone was observed a single time. The J gene is TRBJ1-6, the V gene TRBV19; D gene ambiguous. The germline gives CDR1 LNHDA, CDR2 SQIVND (reference sequence). Trimming removed 10 bases at V and 6 bases at J, with 16 bases between. This CDR3 is built from 14 residues. The CDR3 nucleotides are TGTGCCACCCAGCAGACGGCCCCTAATTCACCCCTCCACTTT. Translated: CATQQTAPNSPLHF. The variable domain in full, with the rest retrieved from reference TRBV19 and TRBJ1-6, is DGGITQSPKYLFRKEGQNVTLSCEQNLNHDAMYWYRQDPGQGLRLIYYSQIVNDFQKGDIAEGYSVSREKKESFPLTVTSAQKNPTAFYLCATQQTAPNSPLHFGNGTRLTVT.

The chain has TRBV13 and TRBJ1-6, with D unclear. CDR1 is PRHDT, CDR2 FYEKMQ, per germline (reference sequence). Trimming stripped 2 bases from V and 6 bases from J, with 5 bases between. This CDR3 comprises 13 residues. CDR3 DNA sequence: TGTGCCAGCAGCTTACCCCTTAATTCACCCCTCCACTTT. Its translation: CASSLPLNSPLHF.

Details on this clone: A read error may produce the germline difference seen at one junction end. Other DNA sequences of this sample code for an identical CDR3. V and J are TRBV11-2 and TRBJ2-7; 8 positions agree with TRBD2. From germline, CDR1 is SGHAT and CDR2 FQNNGV. The CDR3 consists of 15 residues. CDR3 region: CASRIVAGGSYEQYF. For the CDR3, the DNA is TGCGCCAGCAGAATAGTTGCGGGGGGATCTTACGAGCAGTACTTC.

The chain employs TRBV7-6 and TRBJ2-7; weak D call: TRBD1 (6 bases). Trimming took off 5 bases at V and 2 bases at J, with 10 bases between the two ends. The CDR3 sequence is 13 residues long. Germline-derived CDR1 and CDR2 are SGHVS and FNYEAQ. CDR3 sequence: CASSMDSTYEQYF. In nucleotides, the CDR3 is TGTGCCAGCAGCATGGACAGTACCTACGAGCAGTACTTC.

This clone occurred once. This chain joins TRBV7-8 and TRBJ1-5; possibly TRBD1 for D (5 bases). V shed 2 bases and J shed 7 bases, with 9 bases lying between them. The CDR3 extends over 13 amino acids. Germline V lookup: CDR1 SGHVS, CDR2 FQNEAQ. CDR3 DNA sequence: TGTGCCAGCAGCTTACAGGGTCTGCAGCCCCAGCATTTT. Encoded protein: CASSLQGLQPQHF.

This clone has just one count. The chain joins TRBV19 to TRBJ2-2, with D perhaps matching TRBD1 (6 bases). The ends were cut back, 4 bases at V and 6 bases at J, with 12 bases in the middle. Germline lookup yields CDR1 LNHDA and CDR2 SQIVND (reference sequence). This CDR3 is 14 amino acids long. CDR3 sequence (DNA): TGTGCCAGTAGTACGAAACAGGGTTCCGGGGAGCTGTTTTTT. Amino acids: CASSTKQGSGELFF.

The chain employs TRBV5-1 and TRBJ2-5; the D is unclear. The CDR3 is made up of 13 amino acids. Per the germline V gene, CDR1 is SGHRS and CDR2 is YFSETQ. The V end lost 2 bases, the J end lost 0 bases, and 5 bases lay between the germline ends. The CDR3, as DNA: TGCGCCAGCAGCTTTCCAGACCAAGAGACCCAGTACTTC. This sequence encodes CASSFPDQETQYF.

The CDR3 region has the DNA TGCAGCGTCCGGGACGGAGCCTACGAGCAGTACTTC. This codes for CSVRDGAYEQYF. The rearrangement links TRBV29-1 to TRBJ2-7, with D perhaps being TRBD1 or TRBD2 (5 bases each). The CDR3 is made up of 12 amino acids. With 6 bases removed from V and 2 bases from J, the gap between germline ends came to 11 bases. Germline lookup yields CDR1 SQVTM and CDR2 ANQGSEA.

V and J are TRBV11-3 and TRBJ2-3; 15 positions agree with TRBD2. After removal of 3 bases from V and 4 bases from J, the junction contained 5 bases not matched to a gene. The CDR3 length is 17 residues. Germline-derived CDR1 and CDR2 are SGHNT and YENEEA. The CDR3 region is CASSFFGLAGGSDTQYF. The DNA for the CDR3 is TGTGCCAGCAGCTTCTTTGGACTAGCGGGGGGGTCAGATACGCAGTATTTT.

This clone was found once. This rearrangement joins TRBV7-2 to TRBJ2-5; the match to TRBD1 covers 10 bases. Germline CDR1 reads SGHTA; CDR2 reads FQGNSA. J gave up 4 bases and V 11 bases, and 10 bases lay outside the gene matches. The CDR3 consists of 14 residues. The DNA for the CDR3 is TGTGCCCTTACCCCGACAGGGGGCATAGAGACCCAGTACTTC. Amino acid sequence: CALTPTGGIETQYF. The whole variable domain, remainder taken from reference TRBV7-2 and TRBJ2-5, is GAGVSQSPSNKVTEKGKDVELRCDPISGHTALYWYRQSLGQGLEFLIYFQGNSAPDKSGLPSDRFSAERTGGSVSTLTIQRTQQEDSAVYLCALTPTGGIETQYFGPGTRLLVL.

This chain joins TRBV5-6 and TRBJ2-7, with no clear D. The CDR3 is 13 amino acids. CDR1 and CDR2 from the germline V gene are SGHDT and YYEEEE. The germline V and J ends were trimmed by 4 bases and 3 bases, with 11 bases remaining between them. CDR3 region: CASSRRASYEQYF. The CDR3 DNA reads TGTGCCAGCAGCAGACGGGCCAGCTACGAGCAGTACTTC.

This clone is medium-sized within its sample. The genes are TRBV6-4 and TRBJ2-1; 10 bases are shared with TRBD2. CDR3 length equals 15 residues. V was pared by 0 bases and J by 6 bases, with 2 bases of the junction left unmatched. Germline V gene lookup returns CDR1 MRHNA and CDR2 SNTAGT. The CDR3 sequence: CASSDSSGGANEQFF. CDR3 nucleotides: TGTGCCAGCAGTGACTCGAGCGGGGGGGCCAATGAGCAGTTCTTC.

This clone occurred a few times. The V and J genes are TRBV12-5 and TRBJ2-6, with unresolved D. The length of the CDR3 is 13 residues. V shed 7 bases and J shed 0 bases, with 4 bases lying between them. Germline CDR1 is LGHNT and CDR2 is FRNRAP. DNA of the CDR3: TGTGCTAGTGCCCCCTCTGGGGCCAACGTCCTGACTTTC. Translating gives CASAPSGANVLTF.

The V gene is TRBV6-6, the J gene TRBJ2-1, with D perhaps being TRBD1 or TRBD2 (5 bases each). This CDR3 spans 12 amino acids. Between the trimmed V and J ends, which lost 7 bases and 2 bases, there was a span of 6 bases. The germline gives CDR1 MNHNY, CDR2 SVGAGI (reference sequence). The CDR3 is CASMGAYNEQFF. CDR3 in DNA: TGTGCCAGCATGGGGGCCTACAATGAGCAGTTCTTC.

This clone has just a few counts. The V gene is TRBV10-1, the J gene TRBJ2-2, with D possibly TRBD2 on 7 matching bases. Germline lookup yields CDR1 WNHNN and CDR2 SYGVQD (reference sequence). Trimming took 6 bases from V and 7 from J, leaving 12 bases between them. The CDR3 length is 13 residues. CDR3 protein: CASSLGGLGELFF. CDR3 nucleotide sequence: TGCGCCAGCAGCCTGGGGGGGCTCGGGGAGCTGTTTTTT.

The chain is built from TRBV5-1 and TRBJ1-5; no clear D. Trimming removed 1 base from V and 2 bases from J, with 10 bases in between. CDR1 and CDR2 (germline): SGHRS, YFSETQ. CDR3 length: 15 amino acids. CDR3 nucleotides: TGCGCCAGCAGCTTGTCCCCCGGCGGCAATCAGCCCCAGCATTTT. This translates into CASSLSPGGNQPQHF.

This clone was picked up one time. The chain uses TRBV5-4 and TRBJ2-5; D remains ambiguous. The length of the CDR3 is 11 residues. The ends were cut back, 4 bases at V and 5 bases at J, with 6 bases in the middle. Germline CDR1 reads SGHNT; CDR2 reads YYREEE (reference sequence). The CDR3 loop reads CASSALETQYF. DNA for the CDR3: TGTGCCAGCAGCGCTCTTGAGACCCAGTACTTC.

CDR3 nucleotides: TGTGCCAGCAGCTTGGTTCGTCTAGCGGAGTACAATGAGCAGTTCTTC. It is translated as CASSLVRLAEYNEQFF. The gene calls are TRBV5-5 and TRBJ2-1; the match to TRBD2 covers 7 bases. Germline V gene sequence: CDR1 SGHKS, CDR2 YYEKEE (reference sequence). Unmatched junction bases numbered 7, after V lost 0 bases and J lost 4 bases. The length of the CDR3 is 16 residues.

V usage is TRBV2 and J usage is TRBJ2-5; 9 bases agree with TRBD2. CDR1 is SNHLY, CDR2 FYNNEI, per germline. Unmatched junction bases numbered 3, after V lost 8 bases and J lost 5 bases. The CDR3 is 12 amino acids. CDR3 sequence reads: CASRLAGETQYF. Written as DNA, the CDR3 is TGTGCCAGCCGTCTAGCGGGGGAGACCCAGTACTTC.

The rearrangement joins TRBV5-4 to TRBJ1-1; TRBD1 matches at 9 bases. V was pared by 4 bases and J by 0 bases, with 1 base of the junction left unmatched. The germline CDR1 and CDR2 sequences are SGHNT and YYREEE (reference sequence). The CDR3 extends over 14 amino acids. CDR3 amino acids: CASSRTGVNTEAFF. The CDR3 coding sequence is TGTGCCAGCAGCAGGACAGGGGTGAACACTGAAGCTTTCTTT. The variable domain in full, completed from reference TRBV5-4 and TRBJ1-1, reads ETGVTQSPTHLIKTRGQQVTLRCSSQSGHNTVSWYQQALGQGPQFIFQYYREEENGRGNFPPRFSGLQFPNYSSELNVNALELDDSALYLCASSRTGVNTEAFFGQGTRLTVV.

The rearrangement joins TRBV6-1 to TRBJ1-1, with 7 bases fitting TRBD1. V lost 10 bases to trimming and J lost 4 bases; unmatched junction nucleotides: 9. CDR1 is MNHNS, CDR2 SASEGT, per germline. The CDR3 runs 13 residues. The CDR3 reads CAIRRQGGTEAFF. Here the CDR3 DNA reads TGTGCCATCCGTCGACAGGGCGGCACTGAAGCTTTCTTT.